Below are 27 T cell receptor beta chains sequenced from a single sample in a study of persistence of HIV-infected CD4 T cells (dated by TCRdb to the early 2020s). Their specific antigens are unknown. The immunoSEQ hsTCRB assay version 4 in survey mode was used to sequence TCRbeta repertoires from genomic DNA. TCRdb took over this immuneACCESS table, retaining in-frame rearrangements with V and J assigned. Such tables are incomplete; in checked studies, under half of the missing clones stem from an unresolved V gene, and the remainder is unexplained. The sample table lists more than 35,000 clones, roughly nine tenths of them with a count of one. Together, the top ten hold approximately 1.8% of the sample. The treatment or condition label here, explained by the study, means: suppressive antiretroviral therapy. Cells were stimulated with anti-CD3/anti-CD28 magnetic beads as a nonspecific positive control representing the CD4+ T cell repertoire. Responding CD4+ T cells were sorted by upregulation of both CD40 ligand and CD69.

The sequenced sample was CD4+ T cells sorted from PBMCs after approximately 19-hour stimulation, obtained from a patient who received antiretroviral therapy. Reading the label with the study, this specimen's cell subset or site is: CD40L+CD69+ CD4 T cells responding to anti-CD3/anti-CD28 beads, representing the overall repertoire. The receptors here all came from an adult man with HIV who was CMV-seropositive.

The chain has TRBV6-1 and TRBJ2-7, with 8 bases identical to TRBD2. There are 12 residues in the CDR3. V shed 6 bases, J shed 4 bases, and the junction held 2 bases outside the gene matches. CDR1 MNHNS and CDR2 SASEGT come from the germline V gene. Here the CDR3 reads CASSPSGYEQYF. DNA for the CDR3: TGTGCCAGCAGCCCTAGCGGGTACGAGCAGTACTTC.

The V call is TRBV18, the J call TRBJ2-7; the D gene is possibly TRBD2 (6 bases). The CDR3 contains 14 residues. Trimming removed 3 bases from V and 3 bases from J, with 12 bases in between. Germline-derived CDR1 and CDR2 are KGHSH and LQKENI. CDR3 coding DNA: TGTGCCAGCTCACCGTCAAGGAGGGTCTACGAGCAGTACTTC. Translated, it gives CASSPSRRVYEQYF. The variable domain in full, completed from reference TRBV18 and TRBJ2-7, reads NAGVMQNPRHLVRRRGQEARLRCSPMKGHSHVYWYRQLPEEGLKFMVYLQKENIIDESGMPKERFSAEFPKEGPSILRIQQVVRGDSAAYFCASSPSRRVYEQYFGPGTRLTVT.

The gene calls are TRBV18 and TRBJ1-1; no reliable D call. V dropped 3 bases and J dropped 1 base, with 9 bases sitting between them. This CDR3 has 14 residues. Per the germline V gene, CDR1 is KGHSH and CDR2 is LQKENI. The CDR3 reads CASSPVAGNTEAFF. CDR3 bases: TGTGCCAGCTCACCCGTGGCAGGGAACACTGAAGCTTTCTTT.

This clone was seen a handful of times. The chain combines TRBV14 with TRBJ2-7; D is unresolved. CDR1 is SGHDN, CDR2 FVKESK, per germline. V was clipped by 2 bases and J by 9 bases, with 11 bases between them. This CDR3 has 12 amino acids. CDR3 in DNA: TGTGCCAGCAGCCAATTGGGTTATGGGCAGTACTTC. This translates into CASSQLGYGQYF.

The chain is built from TRBV7-6 and TRBJ2-7, with 7 bases identical to TRBD1. The CDR3 consists of 12 residues. Germline V gene data show CDR1 as SGHVS and CDR2 as FNYEAQ. J gave up 4 bases and V 4 bases, and 1 base lay outside the gene matches. CDR3 loop: CASSSQGYEQYF. The CDR3 DNA sequence: TGTGCCAGCAGCTCACAGGGGTACGAGCAGTACTTC.

The J gene is TRBJ2-1, the V gene TRBV7-3; D possibly corresponds to TRBD1 (5 bases). This CDR3 has 14 amino acids. Trimming left V 5 bases short and J 2 bases short, with 10 bases between. Germline V CDR1 and CDR2: SGHTA, FQGTGA. This CDR3 reads CASSVRGAYNEQFF. CDR3 bases: TGTGCCAGCAGCGTAAGGGGCGCCTACAATGAGCAGTTCTTC.

Only one count was recorded for this clone. The chain employs TRBV7-6 and TRBJ1-6; 8 bases are a match to TRBD1. J gave up 9 bases and V 4 bases, and 8 bases lay outside the gene matches. The V gene's germline CDR1 is SGHVS and CDR2 FNYEAQ. This CDR3 is built from 15 residues. The CDR3 DNA reads as TGTGCCAGCAGCTCCGGACAGGGACAGGCTTCACCCCTCCACTTT. Translation gives CASSSGQGQASPLHF.

The V and J genes are TRBV7-9 and TRBJ2-2; D perhaps matches TRBD1 (5 bases). V lost 1 base and J lost 4, with 7 bases in between. CDR1 SEHNR and CDR2 FQNEAQ come from the germline V gene (reference sequence). This CDR3 spans 14 amino acids. CDR3 bases: TGTGCCAGCAGCTTAGGGGGCCTCACCGGGGAGCTGTTTTTT. This codes for CASSLGGLTGELFF.

V usage is TRBV5-1 and J usage is TRBJ1-4; D unresolved. CDR3 length: 14 residues. Per the germline V gene, CDR1 is SGHRS and CDR2 is YFSETQ. Trimming removed 1 base at V and 0 bases at J, with 4 bases between. The CDR3 sequence: CASSLPSTNEKLFF. Here the CDR3 DNA reads TGCGCCAGCAGCTTGCCCTCAACTAATGAAAAACTGTTTTTT.

The chain employs TRBV29-1 and TRBJ1-2; possibly TRBD1 for D (6 bases). Trimming stripped 0 bases from V and 8 bases from J, with 10 bases between. Per the germline V gene, CDR1 is SQVTM and CDR2 is ANQGSEA. The CDR3 spans 12 residues. DNA for the CDR3: TGCAGCGTTGAAGAGGGACATGGCGGCTACACCTTC. Translation gives CSVEEGHGGYTF.

CDR3 region: CASSLGATPANDEQYF. The DNA for the CDR3 is TGTGCCAGCAGCTTAGGGGCCACCCCGGCCAACGACGAGCAGTACTTC. The chain is built from TRBV7-9 and TRBJ2-7, with D unclear. The V end lost 1 base, the J end lost 5 bases, and 18 bases lay between the germline ends. The CDR3 is made up of 16 amino acids. Germline V lookup: CDR1 SEHNR, CDR2 FQNEAQ (reference sequence).

The chain has TRBV18 and TRBJ1-1; D uncertain. The germline gives CDR1 KGHSH, CDR2 LQKENI. The CDR3 runs 15 residues. Between the trimmed V and J ends, which lost 3 bases and 0 bases, there was a span of 11 bases. This chain's CDR3 is CASSPEYSMNTEAFF. CDR3 bases: TGTGCCAGCTCACCCGAATACAGCATGAACACTGAAGCTTTCTTT.

The chain links TRBV29-1 to TRBJ2-2; maybe TRBD2 (5 bases). The CDR3 totals 14 residues. Trimming removed 7 bases at V and 2 bases at J, with 14 bases between. The V gene's germline CDR1 is SQVTM and CDR2 ANQGSEA. This CDR3 reads CSAADSLNTGELFF. CDR3 in DNA: TGCAGCGCCGCGGACTCACTTAACACCGGGGAGCTGTTTTTT.

This chain joins TRBV6-5 and TRBJ2-3; weak D call: TRBD1 (6 bases). Trimming shortened V by 11 bases and J by 6 bases, and 21 bases separated the two germline ends. The V gene's germline CDR1 is MNHEY and CDR2 SVGAGI. CDR3 length equals 14 residues. The CDR3 sequence is CARCDRSPFDTQYF. The CDR3, as DNA: TGTGCCCGCTGCGACAGGAGCCCTTTTGATACGCAGTATTTT.

The V gene is TRBV7-2, the J gene TRBJ1-4; no clear D gene. The V gene's germline CDR1 is SGHTA and CDR2 FQGNSA. The length of the CDR3 is 13 residues. Trimming left V 1 base short and J 7 bases short, with 7 bases between. The CDR3 region is CASSLGNGEKLFF. The CDR3 coding sequence is TGTGCCAGCAGCTTAGGAAATGGTGAAAAACTGTTTTTT.

The gene calls are TRBV9 and TRBJ2-7, with 9 bases that match TRBD2. V lost 0 bases, J lost 5 bases, and 6 bases stayed unmatched. Germline V gene lookup returns CDR1 SGDLS and CDR2 YYNGEE. There are 15 residues in the CDR3. The CDR3 spells CASSVALAGTHEQYF. The CDR3 DNA reads as TGTGCCAGCAGCGTAGCACTAGCGGGCACCCACGAGCAGTACTTC.

V and J are TRBV29-1 and TRBJ1-2; no firm D call. Germline CDR1 SQVTM, CDR2 ANQGSEA. The CDR3 spans 15 residues. V dropped 4 bases and J dropped 2 bases, with 17 bases sitting between them. In nucleotides, the CDR3 is TGCAGCGTTGTGGGCCGCCCTGAAGCGAACTATGGCTACACCTTC. This encodes CSVVGRPEANYGYTF. The entire variable domain, with the rest obtained from reference TRBV29-1 and TRBJ1-2, is as follows: SAVISQKPSRDICQRGTSLTIQCQVDSQVTMMFWYRQQPGQSLTLIATANQGSEATYESGFVIDKFPISRPNLTFSTLTVSNMSPEDSSIYLCSVVGRPEANYGYTFGSGTRLTVV.

This clone was counted a single time. The CDR3 DNA is TGTGCCAGCAGCTTACGCAAAGCGGGGGATTACAATGAGCAGTTCTTC. Its protein is CASSLRKAGDYNEQFF. V gene TRBV7-9 combines with J gene TRBJ2-1; 8 bases align to TRBD2. The V gene's germline CDR1 is SEHNR and CDR2 FQNEAQ (reference sequence). After removal of 2 bases from V and 4 bases from J, the junction contained 7 bases not matched to a gene. This CDR3 is built from 16 residues.

V is TRBV5-1 and J is TRBJ1-1; D is perhaps TRBD1 (5 bases). The germline CDR1 and CDR2 sequences are SGHRS and YFSETQ. This CDR3 comprises 15 residues. Between the trimmed V and J ends, which lost 4 bases and 1 base, there was a span of 14 bases. The CDR3 DNA reads TGCGCCAGCAGCCGTTCGGGACGGACGAACACTGAAGCTTTCTTT. Protein sequence: CASSRSGRTNTEAFF.

The rearrangement links TRBV29-1 to TRBJ2-3; 10 nucleotides match TRBD1. Germline V gene lookup returns CDR1 SQVTM and CDR2 ANQGSEA. V lost 7 bases to trimming and J lost 8 bases; unmatched junction nucleotides: 6. The CDR3 runs to 12 residues. Written as DNA, the CDR3 is TGCAGCGCGACAGGGGGCATAGCTACGCAGTATTTT. This sequence encodes CSATGGIATQYF.

The rearrangement links TRBV18 to TRBJ2-7; a possible D gene is TRBD1 (5 bases). This CDR3 comprises 15 residues. Per germline, CDR1 KGHSH and CDR2 LQKENI. The V end was cut by 0 bases, the J end by 1 base, with 10 bases between. CDR3 nucleotide sequence: TGTGCCAGCTCACCACCGAGCAGGGAATCCTACGAGCAGTACTTC. Amino acid sequence: CASSPPSRESYEQYF. Using reference TRBV18 and TRBJ2-7 for the parts outside the CDR3, the full variable domain is NAGVMQNPRHLVRRRGQEARLRCSPMKGHSHVYWYRQLPEEGLKFMVYLQKENIIDESGMPKERFSAEFPKEGPSILRIQQVVRGDSAAYFCASSPPSRESYEQYFGPGTRLTVT.

The chain couples TRBV5-1 to TRBJ1-2; 8 positions agree with TRBD1. The trim removed 5 bases at V and 8 bases at J, leaving 17 bases unmatched. The CDR3 is made up of 16 amino acids. The V gene's germline CDR1 is SGHRS and CDR2 YFSETQ. CDR3 residues: CASRVGQGRGLEGYTF. The CDR3, as DNA: TGCGCCAGCAGGGTAGGACAGGGCAGGGGCCTAGAAGGCTACACCTTC.

This chain links TRBV29-1 with TRBJ2-2; the D gene is possibly TRBD1 (5 bases). Germline-derived CDR1 and CDR2 are SQVTM and ANQGSEA. This CDR3 spans 15 amino acids. Deletions cut 4 bases from V and 3 bases from J, with 15 bases between. The CDR3 DNA follows: TGCAGCGTTGCCTCCGCATTCAGGGACACCGGGGAGCTGTTTTTT. Encoded protein: CSVASAFRDTGELFF.

The chain carries TRBV28 and TRBJ2-7; possibly TRBD2 for D (6 bases). The germline CDR1 and CDR2 sequences are MDHEN and SYDVKM. The CDR3 runs 13 residues. Between the trimmed V and J ends, which lost 4 bases and 5 bases, there was a span of 12 bases. The CDR3 loop reads CASSSGGVHEQYF. CDR3 bases: TGTGCCAGCAGTTCAGGCGGGGTCCACGAGCAGTACTTC.

The V call is TRBV6-1, the J call TRBJ2-7, with TRBD2 matching 7 bases. The ends lost 3 bases at V and 0 bases at J; junction bases unmatched: 8. CDR1 is MNHNS and CDR2 is SASEGT in the germline V gene. The CDR3 extends over 16 amino acids. Here the CDR3 reads CASSDRGGGSSYEQYF. DNA of the CDR3: TGTGCCAGCAGTGATAGGGGCGGGGGATCCTCCTACGAGCAGTACTTC.

This clone was seen a single time. The CDR3 DNA reads as TGTGCCAGCACACGGACTTCGAGTAGGGATACGCAGTATTTT. Its protein product is CASTRTSSRDTQYF. This rearrangement joins TRBV2 to TRBJ2-3, with D possibly matching TRBD2 (5 bases). The germline gives CDR1 SNHLY, CDR2 FYNNEI. Trimming left V 7 bases short and J 6 bases short, with 17 bases between. The length of the CDR3 is 14 residues.

This chain joins TRBV30 and TRBJ2-7; TRBD2 aligns across 11 bases. J lost 4 bases, V lost 4 bases, and 6 bases had no gene match. CDR3 size: 14 residues. From germline, CDR1 is GTSNPN and CDR2 SVGIG (reference sequence). CDR3 nucleotides: TGTGCCTGGACTCCGGGACTAGCGGTATACGAGCAGTACTTC. Translation: CAWTPGLAVYEQYF.